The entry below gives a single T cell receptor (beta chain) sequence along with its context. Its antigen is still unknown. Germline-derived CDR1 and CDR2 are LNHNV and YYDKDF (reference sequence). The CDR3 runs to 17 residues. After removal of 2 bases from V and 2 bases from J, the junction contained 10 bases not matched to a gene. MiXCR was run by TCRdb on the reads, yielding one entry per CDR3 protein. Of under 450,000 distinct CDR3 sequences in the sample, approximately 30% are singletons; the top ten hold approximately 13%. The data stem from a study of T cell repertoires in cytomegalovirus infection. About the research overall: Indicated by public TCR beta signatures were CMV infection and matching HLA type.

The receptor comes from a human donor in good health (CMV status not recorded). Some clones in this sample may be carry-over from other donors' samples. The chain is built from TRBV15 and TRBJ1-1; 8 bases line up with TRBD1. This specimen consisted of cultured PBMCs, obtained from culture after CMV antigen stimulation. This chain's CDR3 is CATSRLDRGPSNTEAFF. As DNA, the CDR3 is TGTGCCACCAGCAGACTTGACAGGGGACCATCTAACACTGAAGCTTTCTTT.